This T cell receptor beta chain comes out of a study of T cells in Graves' hyperthyroidism and ophthalmopathy. Many counts were recorded for this clonotype. Its antigen is undetermined. The study, taken as a whole, reports: Ophthalmopathy prediction by the model preceded onset by a median about 6.3 months. In the blood, most expanded thyroid clonotypes above 0.001 appeared as well. Classification by a 13 V-J model distinguished ophthalmopathy from stable hyperthyroidism.

Researchers barred patients who had uncontrolled infection, other autoimmune disease, pregnancy or lactation. V shed 1 base and J 5 bases; nucleotides not matched to a gene: 10. Germline V gene data show CDR1 as MDHEN and CDR2 as SYDVKM. This CDR3 has 19 residues. Amplified regions were TCR beta CDR3 sequences from RNA transcripts. Initially, a first-round RT-PCR of the TCR CDR3 employed the HTBI primer set. Via MiXCR, TCRdb re-called the multiplex PCR reads, giving one row per CDR3 protein. The data contain under 650,000 distinct CDR3 sequences, 15% to 20% of them seen just once; the ten biggest clones take up over 3.5%.

This receptor was taken from a woman aged 25-40 years with Graves' hyperthyroidism. Specimen: blood. The V and J genes are TRBV28 and TRBJ2-2, with 13 nucleotides matching TRBD2. CDR3 sequence reads: CASSLFGLAGAEETGELFF. The CDR3 bases are TGTGCCAGCAGTTTATTCGGACTAGCGGGAGCTGAGGAGACCGGGGAGCTGTTTTTT.